What follows are 31 T cell receptor beta chains derived from one specimen sequenced in a study of blood T cells in healthy people across ages. Using a J-beta primer mix together with a sample-barcoded 5' primer, a second PCR was run for roughly 6 to 12 cycles. TCRdb re-analysed the 5' RACE reads in MiXCR, keeping a single row per CDR3 protein. The top ten hold roughly 3.6% of the sample, which has 550,000 to 800,000 distinct CDR3 sequences, roughly 21% seen once. The sample comprised blood. These receptors came from a man in his 70s in good health.

In this sample, this clonotype turned up a few times. This chain uses TRBV12-3 or TRBV12-4 with TRBJ1-3; D is undetermined. Trimming shortened V by 3 bases and J by 0 bases, and 12 bases separated the two germline ends. The CDR3 consists of 16 residues. This CDR3 is CASSFPPWGSGNTIYF. The CDR3 DNA reads as TGTGCCAGCAGTTTCCCCCCTTGGGGCTCTGGAAACACCATATATTTT.

This clonotype was detected a few times. Its ends do not fully match the called genes, so a read error is possible. This rearrangement joins TRBV20-1 to TRBJ2-5, with D hard to call. Germline-derived CDR1 and CDR2 are DFQATT and SNEGSKA (reference sequence). The CDR3 is made up of 12 amino acids. CDR3 residues: CSARRTQETQHF. In DNA, the CDR3 is TGCAGTGCTAGACGGACCCAAGAGACCCAGCACTTC.

This clonotype occurred a few times. DNA of the CDR3: TGCAGTGCTCCTAGACAGCTGAACACTGAAGCTTTCTTT. As protein: CSAPRQLNTEAFF. The chain couples TRBV20-1 to TRBJ1-1; D possibly corresponds to TRBD1 (5 bases). From germline, CDR1 is DFQATT and CDR2 SNEGSKA (reference sequence). CDR3 length: 13 amino acids. V lost 5 bases and J lost 0, with 10 bases in between.

The chain recombines TRBV28 with TRBJ2-3, with 11 bases identical to TRBD2. The CDR3 consists of 14 residues. Losses at the gene ends were 6 bases for V and 5 bases for J; bases not matched to a gene: 4. The germline CDR1 and CDR2 sequences are MDHEN and SYDVKM. The CDR3: CASRRLAGIDTQYF. CDR3 bases: TGTGCCAGCAGGAGACTAGCGGGAATAGATACGCAGTATTTT. Supplemented by reference TRBV28 and TRBJ2-3, the full variable domain reads DVKVTQSSRYLVKRTGEKVFLECVQDMDHENMFWYRQDPGLGLRLIYFSYDVKMKEKGDIPEGYSVSREKKERFSLILESASTNQTSMYLCASRRLAGIDTQYFGPGTRLTVL.

The V and J genes are TRBV10-2 and TRBJ1-5; D is ambiguous. V shed 3 bases and J shed 0 bases, with 15 bases lying between them. Germline values: CDR1 WSHSY, CDR2 SAAADI. The CDR3 has 17 residues. In DNA, the CDR3 is TGCGCCAGCAGTGATGAGGATAACATTGGTAGCAATCAGCCCCAGCATTTT. It is translated as CASSDEDNIGSNQPQHF.

This clonotype was picked up one time. The V gene is TRBV7-8, the J gene TRBJ2-7, with D perhaps matching TRBD1 (6 bases). Germline V gene sequence: CDR1 SGHVS, CDR2 FQNEAQ. Trimming stripped 3 bases from V and 6 bases from J, with 12 bases between. This CDR3 is built from 13 residues. In DNA form, the CDR3 reads TGTGCCAGCAGCTTTGACAGGAAGAGCGAGCAGTACTTC. Its protein product is CASSFDRKSEQYF.

This chain connects TRBV28 to TRBJ1-5; perhaps TRBD1 as D (6 bases). CDR1 and CDR2 from the germline V gene are MDHEN and SYDVKM. The V gene lost 5 bases and the J gene lost 2 bases, with 13 bases spanning the gap. The CDR3 extends over 15 amino acids. Written as DNA, the CDR3 is TGTGCCAGCAGTGCAGGACAGACGGGCAATCAGCCCCAGCATTTT. Protein: CASSAGQTGNQPQHF.

The gene calls are TRBV7-9 and TRBJ2-1; D not resolved. The CDR3 sequence is 11 residues long. The V gene's germline CDR1 is SEHNR and CDR2 FQNEAQ (reference sequence). The germline V and J ends were trimmed by 3 bases and 8 bases, with 5 bases remaining between them. The CDR3 bases are TGTGCCAGCAGCTTTCCAGATGAGCAGTTCTTC. The encoded protein is CASSFPDEQFF.

The chain is built from TRBV3-1 and TRBJ2-5, with TRBD2 matching over 11 bases. The CDR3 loop spans 16 amino acids. CDR1 is LGHDT, CDR2 YNNKEL, per germline (reference sequence). The junction had 10 bases not matched to a gene; V was cut back by 5 bases and J by 5 bases. CDR3 nucleotide sequence: TGTGCCAGCAGCTTCCGGACTAGCGGGCTTCGTGAGACCCAGTACTTC. It specifies CASSFRTSGLRETQYF.

This clonotype was found a few times. The chain joins TRBV20-1 to TRBJ2-7, with 13 bases lining up with TRBD2. CDR1 and CDR2 (germline): DFQATT, SNEGSKA (reference sequence). Trimming cost V 1 base and J 3 bases; bases outside gene matches: 6. The CDR3 runs 16 residues. CDR3 in DNA: TGCAGTGCTAGAGCCCTAGGGACTAGCGGGAACTACGAGCAGTACTTC. This translates into CSARALGTSGNYEQYF.

The DNA of the CDR3 is TGTGCCAGCAGCGTTGGACTAGGGGAGGGTGAAAAACTGTTTTTT. It encodes CASSVGLGEGEKLFF. The chain employs TRBV7-2 and TRBJ1-4, with a weak D call TRBD1 (5 bases). The CDR3 loop spans 15 amino acids. V was cut by 5 bases and J by 7 bases, with 17 bases left in between. Germline CDR1 SGHTA, CDR2 FQGNSA.

The genes are TRBV12-3 or TRBV12-4 and TRBJ1-2; possible D gene TRBD1, 6 bases. V was shortened by 3 bases and J by 6 bases, with 11 bases between the two germline ends. The CDR3 loop spans 13 amino acids. In DNA, the CDR3 is TGTGCCAGCAGTTTCCAGGGGATGGATGGCTACACCTTC. Its protein is CASSFQGMDGYTF.

For this clonotype: One end of the junction fails to match germline, which may point to a read error. This chain links TRBV6-5 with TRBJ1-4, with no clear D. The germline V gene has CDR1 MNHEY and CDR2 SVGAGI. There are 14 residues in the CDR3. DNA for the CDR3: TGTGCCAGCAGTTATGTTACAACTAATGGAAAACTGTTCTTT. Translation: CASSYVTTNGKLFF.

This clonotype was observed a few times. In nucleotides, the CDR3 is TGTGCCAGCAGACCGGACAGGGGGCCGTCCCGGGACGAGCAGTACTTC. Translating gives CASRPDRGPSRDEQYF. This chain uses TRBV28 with TRBJ2-7; 11 bases fit TRBD1. The length of the CDR3 is 16 residues. Germline CDR1 reads MDHEN; CDR2 reads SYDVKM. V trimming: 6 bases; J trimming: 5 bases; junction bases outside the gene matches: 12.

This clonotype was observed a handful of times. The V call is TRBV4-1, the J call TRBJ1-1; no clear D. Per germline, CDR1 MGHRA and CDR2 YSYEKL. This CDR3 has 14 amino acids. Between the trimmed V and J ends, which lost 1 base and 7 bases, there was a span of 13 bases. This CDR3 is CASSQVGGRLEAFF. CDR3 nucleotide sequence: TGCGCCAGCAGCCAAGTGGGTGGCAGACTTGAAGCTTTCTTT.

The sample holds a few counts of this clonotype. The genes are TRBV20-1 and TRBJ1-1; D unresolved. The ends were cut back, 3 bases at V and 0 bases at J, with 11 bases in the middle. The CDR3 is 14 amino acids. Germline lookup yields CDR1 DFQATT and CDR2 SNEGSKA (reference sequence). CDR3 in amino acids: CSASPPGMNTEAFF. DNA of the CDR3: TGCAGTGCTAGCCCCCCTGGCATGAACACTGAAGCTTTCTTT.

This clonotype has more than one count but fewer than ten. CDR3 protein: CSARGPGGDTGELFF. In DNA form, the CDR3 reads TGCAGTGCTAGGGGGCCAGGGGGAGACACCGGGGAGCTGTTTTTT. The genes are TRBV20-1 and TRBJ2-2; TRBD1 matches 7 bases. Germline CDR1 is DFQATT and CDR2 is SNEGSKA (reference sequence). The length of the CDR3 is 15 residues. The V and J ends lost 3 bases and 3 bases, in that order; junction bases with no gene match: 7.

This clonotype was counted a few times. V gene TRBV3-1 combines with J gene TRBJ2-5; D unresolved. The DNA end favors TRBJ2-7, so the J call may be wrong. CDR1 is LGHDT and CDR2 is YNNKEL in the germline V gene (reference sequence). The CDR3 is 13 residues long. CDR3 nucleotide sequence: TGTGCCAGCAGCCAGGCGGATGGCTACGAGCAGTACTTC. It encodes CASSQADGYEQYF.

The sample holds many counts of this clonotype. The chain employs TRBV5-1 and TRBJ2-5, with TRBD2 identical over 7 bases. Germline V CDR1 and CDR2: SGHRS, YFSETQ. The J segment lost 5 bases and the V segment lost 7 bases, leaving 8 bases of the junction unmatched. There are 13 residues in the CDR3. The CDR3 spells CASQRSGTETQYF. CDR3 DNA sequence: TGCGCCAGCCAGCGAAGCGGGACTGAGACCCAGTACTTC.

Ten or more counts support this clonotype. CDR3: CATSRDKGVAKNIQYF. The CDR3 DNA reads TGTGCCACCAGCAGAGATAAGGGGGTAGCCAAAAACATTCAGTACTTC. This chain connects TRBV15 to TRBJ2-4; D possibly corresponds to TRBD1 (6 bases). The CDR3 is 16 residues long. The germline V gene encodes CDR1 LNHNV and CDR2 YYDKDF (reference sequence). V lost 0 bases to trimming and J lost 0 bases, with 9 bases between them.

In this sample, this clonotype turned up many times. The chain carries TRBV6-2 or TRBV6-3 and TRBJ2-1; 9 nucleotides agree with TRBD2. The germline V gene has CDR1 MNHEY and CDR2 SVGEGT. Trimming took 10 bases from V and 7 from J; bases not matched to a gene: 11. This CDR3 spans 14 amino acids. The CDR3 region has the DNA TGTGCCATCGTTAGCGGGAGTAGGCGGAATGAGCAGTTCTTC. Its protein is CAIVSGSRRNEQFF.

In its sample, this clonotype was seen many times. The chain combines TRBV4-3 with TRBJ1-2; D is possibly TRBD1 (5 bases). V lost 0 bases to trimming and J lost 5 bases, with 13 bases between them. The CDR3 is made up of 15 amino acids. CDR1 LGHNA and CDR2 YSLEER come from the germline V gene. The CDR3 reads CASSQDSGTQYGYTF. For the CDR3, the DNA is TGCGCCAGCAGCCAAGATTCCGGGACGCAGTATGGCTACACCTTC.

The chain is built from TRBV7-2 and TRBJ2-3; the D gene is possibly TRBD1 (6 bases). The CDR3 has 13 amino acids. The germline V and J ends were trimmed by 4 bases and 7 bases, with 12 bases remaining between them. Per germline, CDR1 SGHTA and CDR2 FQGNSA. The CDR3 spells CASSSSGTNTQYF. The CDR3 coding sequence is TGTGCCAGCAGCTCTAGTGGGACAAATACGCAGTATTTT.

The rearrangement links TRBV2 to TRBJ2-1; unclear D gene. The length of the CDR3 is 10 residues. CDR1 is SNHLY, CDR2 FYNNEI, per germline. Deletions cut 10 bases from V and 13 bases from J, with 14 bases between. CDR3 DNA sequence: TGTGCCACAGTCGACGTATCCCAGTTCTTC. Its protein is CATVDVSQFF.

In this sample, this clonotype turned up many times. The rearrangement links TRBV20-1 to TRBJ2-5; D unclear. With 0 bases removed from V and 0 bases from J, the gap between germline ends came to 5 bases. Germline CDR1 reads DFQATT; CDR2 reads SNEGSKA (reference sequence). The CDR3 is 13 amino acids. DNA of the CDR3: TGCAGTGCTAGAGACGGTTACCAAGAGACCCAGTACTTC. Translated, it gives CSARDGYQETQYF.

The chain links TRBV20-1 to TRBJ2-7; weak D call: TRBD2 (6 bases). The V and J ends lost 6 bases and 6 bases respectively, with 18 bases between them. CDR3 length equals 13 residues. Germline V gene data show CDR1 as DFQATT and CDR2 as SNEGSKA (reference sequence). Written as DNA, the CDR3 is TGCAGTGCCACAAGGCAGCTCGGGGGCGAGCAGTACTTC. As protein: CSATRQLGGEQYF.

The sample holds a few counts of this clonotype. A much larger clone differs from this one at a single base, so this may be a read error. The J gene is TRBJ2-1, the V gene TRBV7-2; no reliable D call. The V end was cut by 4 bases, the J end by 8 bases, with 6 bases between. Germline V gives CDR1 SGHTA, CDR2 FQGNSA. The CDR3 contains 11 residues. The DNA of the CDR3 is TGTGCCAGCAGCTCTACGTATGAGCAGTTCTTC. Translation: CASSSTYEQFF.

The chain combines TRBV27 with TRBJ2-5, with TRBD2 matching over 10 bases. Germline CDR1 reads MNHEY; CDR2 reads SMNVEV (reference sequence). The CDR3 is 16 amino acids. Germline trimming cut 0 bases from V and 5 bases from J; bases unmatched to any gene: 6. The CDR3 region is CASSLSSSGSRETQYF. The CDR3 region has the DNA TGTGCCAGCAGTTTATCCTCTAGCGGGAGTCGGGAGACCCAGTACTTC.

This clonotype was seen ten or more times. The rearrangement links TRBV29-1 to TRBJ2-3; D remains unclear. Germline CDR1 is SQVTM and CDR2 is ANQGSEA. This CDR3 comprises 13 residues. The ends were cut back, 3 bases at V and 1 base at J, with 8 bases in the middle. Here the CDR3 DNA reads TGCAGCGTTGATCCTGGAGGCACAGATACGCAGTATTTT. Translating gives CSVDPGGTDTQYF.

The rearrangement uses TRBV7-9 and TRBJ2-5, with a possible D match to TRBD1 (6 bases). TRBJ2-7 matches the DNA end more closely, so the J call is doubtful. Looked up from germline, CDR1 is SEHNR and CDR2 is FQNEAQ (reference sequence). The CDR3 totals 15 residues. CDR3 bases: TGTGCCAGCAGTTCCCCAGGGGAGCCCCCCTACGAGCAGTACTTC. It yields the protein CASSSPGEPPYEQYF.

The J gene is TRBJ2-3, the V gene TRBV20-1; possibly TRBD1 for D (6 bases). V lost 3 bases and J lost 0, with 10 bases in between. Germline V gives CDR1 DFQATT, CDR2 SNEGSKA (reference sequence). The CDR3 spans 14 residues. The CDR3 DNA reads TGCAGTGCTAGTCTGGACAGTAGCACAGATACGCAGTATTTT. Its translation is CSASLDSSTDTQYF.